Presented here are 23 T cell receptor beta chains from one specimen sequenced in a study of cytomegalovirus exposure and HLA in healthy donors. The table came from immunoSEQ multiplex PCR; TCRdb's copy has only in-frame clones and leaves some out. The sample includes fewer than 300,000 clones, roughly 90% of them seen just once. Sequenced: PBMCs. All receptors derive from a woman in her late teens or twenties in good health and CMV-seronegative.

This chain connects TRBV11-1 to TRBJ1-2; 9 bases map to TRBD1. Germline V gene data show CDR1 as SGHAT and CDR2 as FQDESV (reference sequence). The CDR3 runs to 14 residues. V trimming: 0 bases; J trimming: 7 bases; junction bases outside the gene matches: 3. The DNA of the CDR3 is TGTGCCAGCAGCTTAGCGTGGGACAGGGTTGGCTACACCTTC. Amino acid sequence: CASSLAWDRVGYTF.

This chain joins TRBV5-8 and TRBJ2-5; TRBD1 matches at 10 bases. Germline lookup yields CDR1 SGHTS and CDR2 YDEGEE. V trimming: 4 bases; J trimming: 1 base; junction bases outside the gene matches: 4. This CDR3 region has 15 residues. CDR3 in DNA: TGTGCCAGCAGCAACGGACAGGGGGGCCAAGAGACCCAGTACTTC. This sequence encodes CASSNGQGGQETQYF.

The sample holds a few counts of this clone. The chain is built from TRBV10-2 and TRBJ1-5; the D gene is possibly TRBD1 (5 bases). This CDR3 has 14 amino acids. V was cut by 5 bases and J by 4 bases, with 12 bases left in between. Germline CDR1 and CDR2: WSHSY and SAAADI. The CDR3 loop reads CASSLDTLNQPQHF. The CDR3 DNA sequence: TGCGCCAGCAGTTTGGACACATTGAATCAGCCCCAGCATTTT.

V gene TRBV15 combines with J gene TRBJ2-7; 7 positions match TRBD2. CDR1 and CDR2 (germline): LNHNV, YYDKDF (reference sequence). The CDR3 has 15 amino acids. V gave up 0 bases and J gave up 2 bases; unmatched junction bases: 4. In DNA, the CDR3 is TGTGCCACCAGCAGAGAAGTGGGAGGGCCCTACGAGCAGTACTTC. It is translated as CATSREVGGPYEQYF.

The chain is built from TRBV9 and TRBJ2-1; 13 bases agree with TRBD2. Per germline, CDR1 SGDLS and CDR2 YYNGEE. J was trimmed by 8 bases and V by 0 bases; bases with no gene match: 11. The CDR3 length is 18 residues. The chain's CDR3 is CASSVGGGGLAGSDEQFF. For the CDR3, the DNA is TGTGCCAGCAGCGTAGGAGGTGGGGGACTAGCGGGATCCGATGAGCAGTTCTTC.

The CDR3 DNA follows: TGTGCCAGCAGCCGGAGTGCCCTAGCGGGAAAACCCGGGGAGCTGTTTTTT. Amino acids: CASSRSALAGKPGELFF. The chain has TRBV5-4 and TRBJ2-2; TRBD2 aligns across 9 bases. CDR1 SGHNT and CDR2 YYREEE come from the germline V gene (reference sequence). With V trimmed by 4 bases and J by 6 bases, 13 bases remained unmatched. The CDR3 runs 17 residues. Full variable domain (rest looked up from reference TRBV5-4 and TRBJ2-2): ETGVTQSPTHLIKTRGQQVTLRCSSQSGHNTVSWYQQALGQGPQFIFQYYREEENGRGNFPPRFSGLQFPNYSSELNVNALELDDSALYLCASSRSALAGKPGELFFGEGSRLTVL.

V usage is TRBV2 and J usage is TRBJ2-7; no definite D call. The CDR3 spans 15 residues. V lost 7 bases and J lost 2, with 18 bases in between. Per germline, CDR1 SNHLY and CDR2 FYNNEI. The DNA of the CDR3 is TGTGCCAGCATCCGCTCGCTGCAGGCAACCTACGAGCAGTACTTC. Its translation is CASIRSLQATYEQYF.

The chain joins TRBV6-4 to TRBJ2-3, with TRBD1 as a possible D gene (6 bases). Per the germline V gene, CDR1 is MRHNA and CDR2 is SNTAGT. The CDR3 spans 13 residues. Trimming took 4 bases from V and 3 from J, leaving 8 bases between them. CDR3: CASSVQGTDTQYF. CDR3 nucleotides: TGTGCCAGCAGTGTCCAGGGGACAGATACGCAGTATTTT.

A few counts support this clone. The J gene is TRBJ1-2, the V gene TRBV7-9, with TRBD1 matching 7 bases. CDR3 length: 16 amino acids. V gave up 0 bases and J gave up 4 bases; unmatched junction bases: 8. Germline loops: CDR1 SEHNR, CDR2 FQNEAQ (reference sequence). The CDR3 sequence is CASSLAPGQPIYGYTF. CDR3 sequence (DNA): TGTGCCAGCAGCTTAGCCCCGGGACAGCCGATCTATGGCTACACCTTC.

The V and J genes are TRBV5-1 and TRBJ2-3; D remains ambiguous. The length of the CDR3 is 13 residues. V was cut by 3 bases and J by 3 bases, with 8 bases left in between. Germline-derived CDR1 and CDR2 are SGHRS and YFSETQ. The chain's CDR3 is CASSSRTTDTQYF. In nucleotides, the CDR3 is TGCGCCAGCAGCTCCCGCACTACAGATACGCAGTATTTT. Full variable domain (outside the CDR3, taken from reference TRBV5-1 and TRBJ2-3): KAGVTQTPRYLIKTRGQQVTLSCSPISGHRSVSWYQQTPGQGLQFLFEYFSETQRNKGNFPGRFSGRQFSNSRSEMNVSTLELGDSALYLCASSSRTTDTQYFGPGTRLTVL.

V and J are TRBV28 and TRBJ1-4, with D uncertain. Germline V gene data show CDR1 as MDHEN and CDR2 as SYDVKM. V was shortened by 8 bases and J by 4 bases, with 23 bases between the two germline ends. The CDR3 contains 17 residues. The CDR3 DNA is TGTGCCAGCTCCCCCCACTTCCTAGACGTCGTTAATGAAAAACTGTTTTTT. It translates to CASSPHFLDVVNEKLFF.

The CDR3 region is CASSKDRAYEAFF. The CDR3 nucleotides are TGTGCCAGCAGTAAGGACAGGGCGTATGAAGCTTTCTTT. The V gene is TRBV25-1, the J gene TRBJ1-1, with 8 bases aligning to TRBD1. CDR3 length: 13 residues. V trimming: 5 bases; J trimming: 7 bases; junction bases outside the gene matches: 6. The germline V gene encodes CDR1 MGHDK and CDR2 SYGVNS.

The chain carries TRBV9 and TRBJ2-2, with D possibly matching TRBD1 (6 bases). Germline CDR1 reads SGDLS; CDR2 reads YYNGEE. Between the trimmed V and J ends, which lost 0 bases and 7 bases, there was a span of 13 bases. The CDR3 is 15 amino acids. This chain's CDR3 is CASSVGQGLGGELFF. CDR3 nucleotide sequence: TGTGCCAGCAGCGTAGGGCAGGGGTTAGGCGGGGAGCTGTTTTTT.

For the CDR3, the DNA is TGTGCCAGCAGTGAGGGACTAGCGGGCTACTACGAGCAGTACTTC. It yields the protein CASSEGLAGYYEQYF. The chain is built from TRBV11-1 and TRBJ2-7; 12 nucleotides match TRBD2. The V gene end was trimmed by 6 bases and the J gene end by 3 bases; junction bases not matched to a gene: 6. Germline V gene sequence: CDR1 SGHAT, CDR2 FQDESV (reference sequence). The CDR3 is 15 residues long.

The chain uses TRBV27 and TRBJ2-3; 13 bases map to TRBD2. Germline-derived CDR1 and CDR2 are MNHEY and SMNVEV (reference sequence). J was trimmed by 4 bases and V by 6 bases; bases with no gene match: 22. The CDR3 is 21 amino acids. CDR3 sequence: CASSNLHPGLAGRWLADTQYF. The DNA of the CDR3 is TGTGCCAGCAGCAATCTACACCCGGGACTAGCGGGAAGATGGTTAGCAGATACGCAGTATTTT.

This chain joins TRBV6-5 and TRBJ1-6, with 7 bases aligning to TRBD1. Germline trimming cut 6 bases from V and 9 bases from J; bases unmatched to any gene: 11. From germline, CDR1 is MNHEY and CDR2 SVGAGI. This CDR3 is 15 amino acids long. CDR3: CASSSRTGIISPLHF. DNA for the CDR3: TGTGCCAGCAGCTCCAGGACAGGAATAATTTCACCCCTCCACTTT.

This CDR3 reads CASSSLPGQGVSEQYF. The CDR3 nucleotides are TGCGCCAGCAGCTCTTTACCGGGACAGGGAGTTTCCGAGCAGTACTTC. The V and J genes are TRBV5-1 and TRBJ2-7; 9 bases line up with TRBD1. Trimming at V came to 3 bases and at J to 6 bases, leaving 13 bases not matched to a gene. The germline V gene encodes CDR1 SGHRS and CDR2 YFSETQ. The CDR3 consists of 16 residues.

J is TRBJ2-1 and V is TRBV7-2; the match to TRBD2 covers 8 bases. Germline CDR1 is SGHTA and CDR2 is FQGNSA. The CDR3 extends over 16 amino acids. After removal of 2 bases from V and 7 bases from J, the junction contained 10 bases not matched to a gene. The CDR3 spells CASSLITPAGVNEQFF. For the CDR3, the DNA is TGTGCCAGCAGCTTAATTACTCCAGCGGGAGTTAATGAGCAGTTCTTC. Full variable domain (outside the CDR3, taken from reference TRBV7-2 and TRBJ2-1): GAGVSQSPSNKVTEKGKDVELRCDPISGHTALYWYRQSLGQGLEFLIYFQGNSAPDKSGLPSDRFSAERTGGSVSTLTIQRTQQEDSAVYLCASSLITPAGVNEQFFGPGTRLTVL.

The gene calls are TRBV7-8 and TRBJ2-7; perhaps TRBD1 as D (8 bases). CDR1 and CDR2 from the germline V gene are SGHVS and FQNEAQ. Trimming took off 2 bases at V and 6 bases at J, with 23 bases between the two ends. The CDR3 consists of 17 residues. The CDR3 spells CASSLPRDRRGNSEQYF. The CDR3 nucleotides read TGTGCCAGCAGCTTACCCCGGGACAGGCGGGGGAACTCCGAGCAGTACTTC.

Only one count was recorded for this clone. V is TRBV4-3 and J is TRBJ2-1; 8 bases are a match to TRBD1. The germline CDR1 and CDR2 sequences are LGHNA and YSLEER. After removal of 1 base from V and 9 bases from J, the junction contained 11 bases not matched to a gene. The CDR3 contains 16 residues. This chain's CDR3 is CASSQGLTGAWGEQFF. CDR3 DNA: TGCGCCAGCAGCCAAGGCTTGACAGGGGCTTGGGGTGAGCAGTTCTTC.

This chain connects TRBV2 to TRBJ1-5; D is perhaps TRBD1 (6 bases). The CDR3 loop spans 15 amino acids. From germline, CDR1 is SNHLY and CDR2 FYNNEI. The V end lost 6 bases, the J end lost 1 base, and 13 bases lay between the germline ends. The CDR3 sequence is CASSLQGHSNQPQHF. The CDR3 DNA follows: TGTGCCAGCAGCCTCCAGGGACACAGCAATCAGCCCCAGCATTTT. Together with reference TRBV2 and TRBJ1-5, the CDR3 gives the full variable domain: EPEVTQTPSHQVTQMGQEVILRCVPISNHLYFYWYRQILGQKVEFLVSFYNNEISEKSEIFDDQFSVERPDGSNFTLKIRSTKLEDSAMYFCASSLQGHSNQPQHFGDGTRLSIL.

This rearrangement joins TRBV25-1 to TRBJ2-5; perhaps TRBD1 as D (5 bases). V lost 5 bases and J 4 bases, leaving 14 bases between the germline ends. The germline gives CDR1 MGHDK, CDR2 SYGVNS. The CDR3 contains 14 residues. The CDR3: CASSSQDKVETQYF. CDR3 DNA sequence: TGTGCCAGCAGTTCCCAGGACAAGGTAGAGACCCAGTACTTC.

The chain employs TRBV6-1 and TRBJ2-7; D gene ambiguous. Trimming removed 4 bases at V and 4 bases at J, with 14 bases between. CDR3 length: 14 amino acids. Germline V gives CDR1 MNHNS, CDR2 SASEGT. This CDR3 reads CASSVLRWSYEQYF. Written as DNA, the CDR3 is TGTGCCAGCAGTGTTCTAAGATGGTCGTACGAGCAGTACTTC.